These T cell receptor beta chains were read from a single sample in a study of blood T cell repertoires in COVID-19. Assay: immunoSEQ multiplex PCR; the TCRdb copy retains only in-frame clones and omits some. The data hold roughly 570,000 clones, with around nine tenths observed a single time. Sequenced: peripheral blood. The receptors here all came from a woman aged 45-60 years with COVID-19, enrolled during active disease. The CDR3 runs from the conserved cysteine through the conserved F or W. The D gene is left open where the match is weak. Rows give clone size only sometimes, using once, few, many, or a class for an expanded clone.

.	.	TRBV7-2	TRBJ1-2	CASSSLGLRANYGYTF	TGTGCCAGCAGCTCATTAGGACTGAGAGCTAACTATGGCTACACCTTC
TRBD1	.	TRBV6-5	TRBJ1-1	CASINRGDTEAFF	TGTGCCAGCATCAACAGGGGGGACACTGAAGCTTTCTTT
TRBD2	few	TRBV3-1/TRBV3-2	TRBJ2-3	CASSPRLAGDGTDTQYF	TGTGCCAGCAGCCCCCGACTAGCGGGGGATGGGACAGATACGCAGTATTTT
.	.	TRBV6-1	TRBJ1-5	CASSDGSGSNQPQHF	TGTGCCAGCAGTGACGGGTCCGGGAGCAATCAGCCCCAGCATTTT
.	.	TRBV5-1	TRBJ1-1	CASSLDLVAEAFF	TGCGCCAGCAGCTTGGACTTAGTCGCTGAAGCTTTCTTT
.	.	TRBV9	TRBJ1-1	CASSALSGVAFF	TGTGCCAGCAGCGCCCTAAGCGGGGTCGCTTTCTTT
.	.	TRBV27	TRBJ1-5	CASSPRLAQHHSNQPQHF	TGTGCCAGCAGTCCCCGTCTAGCGCAGCATCATAGCAATCAGCCCCAGCATTTT
.	.	TRBV7-8	TRBJ1-1	CASSHYMNTEAFF	TGTGCCAGCAGTCACTACATGAACACTGAAGCTTTCTTT
.	.	TRBV5-1	TRBJ1-2	CASSLWGRRADYGYTF	TGCGCCAGCAGCTTGTGGGGCAGAAGGGCGGACTATGGCTACACCTTC
TRBD2	once	TRBV3-1/TRBV3-2	TRBJ2-7	CASSQDRSGGAYEQYF	TGTGCCAGCAGCCAAGATAGGAGCGGGGGGGCCTACGAGCAGTACTTC